The 13 T cell receptor beta chains below were found in one sample sequenced in a study of blood T cell repertoires in COVID-19 (TCRdb year 2020). Libraries were constructed by the immunoSEQ multiplex PCR assay. The table comes from immuneACCESS by way of TCRdb, which keeps in-frame sequences with V and J called. Part of the clones is missing from these tables; in studies checked, under half for an unresolved V gene and the rest for unknown reasons. The sample yields around 87,000 clones; about 80% were counted once. The ten largest clonotypes hold 16% of the sample. Material: peripheral blood. The receptors here all came from a human donor in a cohort sampled during active COVID-19.

V gene TRBV28 combines with J gene TRBJ2-1; D is unresolved. Germline assignment: CDR1 MDHEN and CDR2 SYDVKM. This CDR3 is built from 13 residues. V was shortened by 7 bases and J by 6 bases, with 13 bases between the two germline ends. The DNA for the CDR3 is TGTGCCAGCACCTCAGCGTCCACCAATGAGCAGTTCTTC. As protein: CASTSASTNEQFF.

This chain uses TRBV5-5 with TRBJ1-6; D is unclear. This CDR3 contains 13 residues. Germline assignment: CDR1 SGHKS and CDR2 YYEKEE (reference sequence). Trimming took off 0 bases at V and 7 bases at J, with 5 bases between the two ends. The chain's CDR3 is CASSLERNSPLHF. The CDR3 DNA follows: TGTGCCAGCAGCTTGGAACGGAATTCACCCCTCCACTTT.

The V call is TRBV10-2, the J call TRBJ2-7; 10 bases map to TRBD2. The J segment lost 5 bases and the V segment lost 4 bases, leaving 11 bases of the junction unmatched. Germline lookup yields CDR1 WSHSY and CDR2 SAAADI. CDR3 length equals 16 residues. CDR3 in amino acids: CASSGDGLAGVHEQYF. CDR3 DNA: TGCGCCAGCAGTGGGGACGGGCTAGCGGGAGTCCACGAGCAGTACTTC.

This clone was counted a few times. The V gene is TRBV29-1, the J gene TRBJ2-5; no firm D call. Germline CDR1 is SQVTM and CDR2 is ANQGSEA. V was pared by 6 bases and J by 7 bases, with 15 bases between. The CDR3 is made up of 12 amino acids. The chain's CDR3 is CSVEPVIGTQYF. DNA for the CDR3: TGCAGCGTCGAGCCGGTTATTGGGACCCAGTACTTC.

The chain uses TRBV6-5 and TRBJ2-5; maybe TRBD1 (6 bases). V gave up 10 bases and J gave up 5 bases, with 23 bases separating them. In germline, CDR1 is MNHEY, CDR2 SVGAGI. The CDR3 length is 15 residues. CDR3 protein: CATREWGPRGETQYF. The CDR3 DNA follows: TGTGCCACCAGGGAGTGGGGCCCTAGGGGGGAGACCCAGTACTTC.

This chain links TRBV2 with TRBJ1-3; 8 positions match TRBD1. Germline loops: CDR1 SNHLY, CDR2 FYNNEI. V shed 4 bases, J shed 2 bases, and the junction held 7 bases outside the gene matches. The CDR3 is 16 amino acids. The CDR3 nucleotides are TGTGCCAGCAGTGTTTTAGACAGGGGCCCTGGAAACACCATATATTTT. Translating it yields CASSVLDRGPGNTIYF.

The genes are TRBV6-5 and TRBJ1-2; D unresolved. This CDR3 is built from 11 residues. V lost 2 bases and J 7 bases, leaving 5 bases between the germline ends. Germline V gene sequence: CDR1 MNHEY, CDR2 SVGAGI. DNA for the CDR3: TGTGCCAGCAGTTACGGGCTTGGCTACACCTTC. Its protein is CASSYGLGYTF.

J is TRBJ2-1 and V is TRBV11-3, with TRBD2 matching 11 bases. The CDR3 spans 15 residues. V trimming: 3 bases; J trimming: 3 bases; junction bases outside the gene matches: 1. Germline V gives CDR1 SGHNT, CDR2 YENEEA. CDR3 in DNA: TGTGCCAGCAGCTTTAGCGGGAGGGACTACAATGAGCAGTTCTTC. This encodes CASSFSGRDYNEQFF.

This chain connects TRBV6-1 to TRBJ2-5; 9 positions match TRBD1. V was pared by 2 bases and J by 4 bases, with 11 bases of the junction left unmatched. Germline-derived CDR1 and CDR2 are MNHNS and SASEGT. CDR3 length equals 17 residues. CDR3 bases: TGTGCCAGCAGTGAAAGTCTGGGGACAGGGTGGAGAGAGACCCAGTACTTC. It yields the protein CASSESLGTGWRETQYF.

The rearrangement uses TRBV2 and TRBJ1-4; the D is unclear. Germline assignment: CDR1 SNHLY and CDR2 FYNNEI. V was cut by 8 bases and J by 4 bases, with 11 bases left in between. This CDR3 is built from 13 residues. The CDR3 region is CASRVFFNEKLFF. As DNA, the CDR3 is TGTGCCAGCCGGGTCTTTTTTAATGAAAAACTGTTTTTT.

This clone was seen just once. The chain couples TRBV11-2 to TRBJ2-7, with 7 bases matching TRBD2. Germline loops: CDR1 SGHAT, CDR2 FQNNGV. With V trimmed by 5 bases and J by 4 bases, 11 bases remained unmatched. The CDR3 length is 15 residues. For the CDR3, the DNA is TGTGCCAGCAGCCCCTCTGGCGGGAGAACGTACGAGCAGTACTTC. Translated, it gives CASSPSGGRTYEQYF.

V is TRBV15 and J is TRBJ2-5; D remains unclear. Germline CDR1 LNHNV, CDR2 YYDKDF (reference sequence). The ends were cut back, 4 bases at V and 2 bases at J, with 5 bases in the middle. This CDR3 region has 12 residues. CDR3 coding DNA: TGTGCCACCAGCAACTTTCAAGAGACCCAGTACTTC. As protein: CATSNFQETQYF.

The rearrangement links TRBV2 to TRBJ1-5; TRBD1 agrees at 9 bases. Trimming cost V 0 bases and J 5 bases; bases outside gene matches: 17. CDR3 size: 20 residues. Per germline, CDR1 SNHLY and CDR2 FYNNEI. The CDR3 DNA reads TGTGCCAGCAGTGAAGCATACGCCATCGCCGGGACAGGGCGTCATCAGCCCCAGCATTTT. Protein product: CASSEAYAIAGTGRHQPQHF.